Listed here is a single TCR beta chain. This clone occurred a few times. The target of this receptor is not known. No base-level quality is on record; no much larger clone is a single base apart. The cohort consisted of hundreds of healthy bone marrow donors. At the time of sampling, all cohort members were nominally healthy, though unrecorded immune exposures were likely present. The donor tested CMV seronegative, placing the donor among the approximately 360 seronegative members of the cohort. Every donor gave a peripheral blood sample, and the peripheral blood mononuclear cells from that sample were used for TCR beta sequencing. The Qiagen DNeasy Blood Extraction Kit was used to extract genomic DNA from the blood cell samples. The entry originates in a study of cytomegalovirus exposure and HLA in healthy donors listed by TCRdb under 2017. Regarding the research as a whole: According to an earlier analysis of 550 to 750 of the donors, roughly 180 million T cells yielded over 90 million unique TCR beta sequences and around 300 Gb of sequence data. Approximately 300 gigabases of sequencing data and 75 million to 85 million unique TCR sequences made up an early release that covered several hundred HLA-typed donors. Of the 300 to 500 genotyped donors, 75% to 85% were placed in the genetic ancestry cluster associated with self-reported Caucasian donors. The study aimed to test whether signatures of past pathogen exposure could be identified by cataloging public T cell receptors. The study profiled the T cell repertoires of around 700 subjects by immunosequencing and related them to cytomegalovirus serostatus. Along with the roughly 670-subject first cohort, a separate validation cohort of around 120 different subjects was used. The study combined high-throughput TCR immunosequencing, statistical association of individual TCRs with disease status, and machine learning to predict cytomegalovirus infection status. In a later analysis, previously published TCR beta repertoires from roughly 710 donors were re-analyzed and high-resolution HLA genotyping was added so that TCR occurrence patterns could be studied. In the later analysis, no new phenotypic data were used to find candidate immune exposures; instead, reliance was placed on TCR beta sequences and their occurrence across donors. In an earlier analysis of 550 to 700 of the donors, high-throughput TCR beta sequencing was used to judge whether each TCR beta V gene segment behaved as functional or pseudogenic. Alongside the repertoire data, information on donor age, sex, ethnicity and CMV serostatus was compiled. Genome-wide SNP genotypes for about 55% of the roughly 670 donors were used in a later genetic analysis, which treated that subset as a discovery cohort. Every repertoire in the discovery cohort had been generated on one and the same sequencing platform. Both class I and class II loci were covered by HLA typing, at four-digit resolution. The number of typed donors differed by locus: about 620-640 for A, B, C, DRB1 and DQB1; 522 for DQA1; approximately 610 for DPA1; and 450 to 480 for DPB1. Five DR-DQ haplotypes were handled as single units for association and clustering, since linkage in the cohort was strong. Among around 400 genotyped donors of the cohort, an average of approximately 240,000 unique TCR beta nucleotide sequences were sequenced per donor, roughly 20% of them non-productive.

To prepare the library, the immunoSEQ multiplex PCR assay was applied. For the multiplex PCR, a mixture combining 60 forward primers for TCR Vbeta segments and 13 reverse primers for TCR Jbeta segments was used. Amplification of the CDR3 region of rearranged TCR beta genes was performed with a multiplex PCR assay on genomic DNA. The amplified TCR beta libraries were sequenced on the Illumina HiSeq System as 87-base-pair reads. As for the authors' bioinformatics: A later analysis counted approximately 74 million unique TCR beta chains across the 550 to 800 repertoires, and 9 million to 14 million of these chains were shared by at least two donors. Raw reads were error-corrected and collapsed into unique sequences by a nearest-neighbor algorithm in which closely related sequences were merged to remove PCR and sequencing errors. To assign V, D and J gene segments, CDR3 sequences were aligned to IMGT reference sequences. For a sequence to be retained, a match of at least six nucleotides was required to both a V gene segment and a J gene segment. A rearrangement was called productive if the CDR3 had no stop codons and remained in frame with V and J, and every other rearrangement was called non-productive. CDR3 was defined by IMGT convention, running from the second conserved V-encoded cysteine to the conserved J-encoded phenylalanine. In an earlier analysis of around 600 of the donors, sequences lacking an unambiguous match to a single V gene segment were excluded. An earlier analysis of 587 of the donors called V segments functional above 56.7% productive rearrangements and segregating when the between-donor standard deviation exceeded 5%. A statistical classification framework was built for diagnosing cytomegalovirus status from the catalog of TCR beta chain sequences. A later analysis assigned V and J genes by comparing TCR nucleotide sequences with IMGT/GENE-DB human TR gene sequences. Using the TCRdist pipeline, a later analysis assigned CDR3 sequences along with most-parsimonious VDJ recombination scenarios. In a later analysis, each TCR beta chain was defined by its CDR3 amino acid sequence together with its V-gene family, and reads lacking a unique V-gene family were excluded. To address suspected cross-contamination and a sequencing artifact, a later analysis removed around 600 highly shared, low-generation-probability nucleotide sequences. For each public chain, a later analysis derived a clonal expansion index from normalized ranks of inferred template counts within each repertoire. In a later analysis, generation probabilities were computed using a VDJ recombination model fitted to out-of-frame rearrangements, and the results were checked against IGoR. In a later analysis, TCR-TCR, TCR-HLA and TCR-CMV co-occurrence was scored with hypergeometric tests, and a repertoire-size bias correction was applied to TCR pairs. False discovery rates were estimated in a later analysis by permuting HLA or CMV assignments 20 times. In a later analysis, co-occurring TCRs were grouped with DBSCAN, and TCRdist sequence similarity was added when clustering was performed within HLA-allele-positive subsets. Co-occurrence clustering excluded repertoires with fewer than 30,000 or more than 120,000 public chains, plus five with anomalous nucleotide sharing. TCRdb took this table from immuneACCESS and kept in-frame rearrangements with V and J called. Such tables lack part of the clones; where checked against another copy, unresolved V genes explain under half of the gap, and the rest is unexplained. That table supplies the V and J calls and clone size; D and trimming were determined from the DNA. In this sample the table shows 55,000 to 70,000 clones, roughly 88% of which occur a single time. The ten largest clones represent 2% of the sample.

The paper as a whole reports these results and caveats: Linkage disequilibrium might explain the correlated functional status among segregating V segments, but an unknown experimental factor could not be excluded. The study gave a list of 150 to 200 TCR beta chains associated with cytomegalovirus. Some IMGT-functional V segments, including TRBV6-2 and TRBV6-3, could not be distinguished by the 87-base-pair reads and were therefore excluded. Strong co-occurrence of HLA alleles, especially DR and DQ, made assigning TCR associations to individual alleles difficult. An earlier analysis of roughly 570 of the donors showed that most TCR beta V segments appeared in productive rearrangements either about 90% or about 30% of the time, which broadly matched IMGT annotations. Most TCR sequences were observed very rarely across donors, whereas some public TCRs were present in many individuals. A later analysis reported that several top co-occurrence clusters appeared linked to parvovirus B19, influenza, CMV and Epstein-Barr virus. Because HLA typing was unavailable for some donors at each locus, only the typed subset was used in association tests. Immune exposure information for the cohort was limited to CMV serostatus. The sequencing pipeline was judged likely to have produced a cluster of highly shared sequence variants as a technical artifact. Sequencing depth was assumed to be roughly uniform across donors in the presence/absence analyses, though that assumption may not hold. Specific HLA alleles were associated with 16,951 TCR beta sequences at a false discovery rate of 0.05 in a later analysis. In a later analysis, TCR association rates were found to vary across HLA loci, with the most associated TCRs seen for DRB1 alleles and the fewest for HLA-C alleles. The cohort was sequenced for TCR beta chains only, and without alpha or paired-chain data the features that could be detected were limited. Because counts were too low, 15 to 20 rarely observed V segments, including chromosome 9 orphons, were left out of the earlier analysis of over 550 of the donors. In vitro tests confirmed that three of the cytomegalovirus-associated TCR beta chains recognize cytomegalovirus antigens. The classifier was reported to diagnose cytomegalovirus status with high specificity and sensitivity in both the original cohort and the validation cohort. A further reported finding was that TCR beta sequences accurately predicted the HLA-A and HLA-B alleles for most subjects in the first cohort. Compared with equally common non-associated chains, HLA-associated TCR beta chains in a later analysis were more clonally expanded and had lower generation probabilities. It was suggested by the authors that the approach could potentially be generalized to other disease states and immunological phenotypes. A later genetic analysis associated a missense DCLRE1C variant with V-gene and J-gene trimming of TCR beta chains, and an independent cohort replicated the association. According to a later genetic analysis, donors in an Asian-associated ancestry cluster had fewer N-insertions in productive TCRs than the approximately 650-donor mean. Most CMV-associated TCR beta chains appeared to be HLA-restricted in a later analysis, and the HLA associations seemed to be driven largely by CMV exposure.

The CDR1 and CDR2 encoded by the germline V gene are SGHVS and FQNEAQ. V is cut back by 7 bases and J by 5 bases, with 7 bases in the junction unmatched. Its CDR3 holds 13 amino acids, cysteine through phenylalanine. The only DNA kept is the CDR3, 39 bases in frame from the first base. The clonotype comes from a woman between 25 and 40 years old in good health and CMV-seronegative. The rearranged chain carries TRBV7-8 and TRBJ1-1; 7 middle bases align to TRBD1. The specimen was PBMCs. The sequenced DNA: TGTGCCAGCACCCACAGGGGAACAACTGAAGCTTTCTTT. This gives the protein CASTHRGTTEAFF.